Ten or more counts support the clone carrying this T cell receptor (beta chain). Its target is not known. It was RNA transcripts that yielded the amplified TCR beta CDR3 regions. The study used the HTBI primer set for a first-round RT-PCR of the TCR CDR3. Via MiXCR, TCRdb re-called the multiplex PCR reads, giving one row per CDR3 protein. The sample carries fewer than 400,000 distinct CDR3 sequences, over 11% recorded once. Germline V gene sequence: CDR1 SGHVS, CDR2 FQNEAQ. The CDR3 loop spans 15 amino acids. V dropped 6 bases and J dropped 3; count of bases not matched to a gene: 3. The source of the PBMCs was more than 9.5 ml of fresh peripheral blood. This specimen comes from a study of T cells in Graves' hyperthyroidism and ophthalmopathy. Overall study context: Peripheral blood draws took place at initial diagnosis, ahead of any treatment. The study, taken as a whole, reports: The model's output predicted ophthalmopathy at a median of 6.5 months prior to onset. Expanded thyroid clonotypes (above 0.001) were mostly also found in blood.

Sequenced input: blood. The clonotype comes from a man in his fifties with Graves' ophthalmopathy. This chain uses TRBV7-8 with TRBJ2-2; 11 bases align to TRBD2. Written as DNA, the CDR3 is TGTGCCAGCAGGTTACTAGCGGGAGACACCGGGGAGCTGTTTTTT. Its translation is CASRLLAGDTGELFF.